This T cell receptor (beta chain) was observed in a study of shared clonotypes between healthy human individuals. Study-level findings and limits: Sequencing depth was a factor that was expected to affect clonotype sharing among donors.

Concerning this clone: Its antigen is not identified.

J was trimmed by 3 bases and V by 3 bases; bases with no gene match: 8. The germline CDR1 and CDR2 sequences are MGHRA and YSYEKL. The CDR3 contains 16 residues. Profiled with immunoSEQ multiplex PCR; TCRdb holds only in-frame clones, not every one. Counted here are hundreds of thousands of clones, roughly 72% occurring once; the ten biggest clones make up about 11%. Source material: PBMCs. The sequence came from a middle-aged woman in good health. Some clones in this sample may be carry-over from other donors' samples. The chain uses TRBV4-1 and TRBJ2-3, with 8 nucleotides matching TRBD1. The chain's CDR3 is CASSHQPGGATDTQYF. The CDR3 DNA reads as TGCGCCAGCAGCCATCAACCAGGGGGCGCTACAGATACGCAGTATTTT.